These 12 T cell receptor beta chains originate from one sample sequenced in a study of T cells in Graves' hyperthyroidism and ophthalmopathy. There were TCR beta CDR3 regions amplified from RNA transcripts. TCR CDR3 underwent first-round RT-PCR with the HTBI primer set. TCRdb passed the multiplex PCR reads through MiXCR, listing each CDR3 protein once. The top ten hold just over 8% of the sample, which has 600,000 or so distinct CDR3 sequences, 46% seen once. The sample consisted of peripheral blood or thyroid tissue (not recorded which). The receptors here all came from a woman aged 18-30 years with Graves' hyperthyroidism.

This clonotype was seen repeatedly, ten times or more. V usage is TRBV5-8 and J usage is TRBJ1-2, with a tentative D call TRBD1 (5 bases). Between the trimmed V and J ends, which lost 2 bases and 7 bases, there was a span of 9 bases. Germline loops: CDR1 SGHTS, CDR2 YDEGEE. The CDR3 is 12 residues long. The CDR3 DNA sequence: TGTGCCAGCAGCTTCGTTAGGGGTGGCTACACCTTC. Its translation is CASSFVRGGYTF.

In its sample, this clonotype was seen a few times. The chain has TRBV7-2 and TRBJ2-2; 13 bases are a match to TRBD2. The trim removed 6 bases at V and 7 bases at J, leaving 8 bases unmatched. The CDR3 covers 16 residues. Per the germline V gene, CDR1 is SGHTA and CDR2 is FQGNSA. This chain's CDR3 is CASSYRLAGGNGELFF. The CDR3 region has the DNA TGTGCCAGCAGTTACCGACTAGCGGGAGGAAACGGGGAGCTGTTTTTT.

This clonotype was recorded many times. The V and J genes are TRBV15 and TRBJ2-5; the D gene is possibly TRBD1 (5 bases). The germline V and J ends were trimmed by 0 bases and 7 bases, with 15 bases remaining between them. The germline V gene encodes CDR1 LNHNV and CDR2 YYDKDF (reference sequence). The CDR3 loop spans 15 amino acids. Here the CDR3 reads CATSREQGRARTQYF. CDR3 nucleotide sequence: TGTGCCACCAGCAGAGAGCAGGGTCGGGCCAGGACCCAGTACTTC.

Note on this clonotype: The conserved phenylalanine or tryptophan is not found at the CDR3 terminus, so this likely reflects a read error. The gene calls are TRBV7-9 and TRBJ1-1, with no clear D. The CDR3 covers 14 residues. Germline values: CDR1 SEHNR, CDR2 FQNEAQ (reference sequence). Trimming took off 5 bases at V and 11 bases at J, with 21 bases between the two ends. CDR3 in DNA: TGTGCCAGCAGCCAAGAGAACGAAGGGCAATGGGCTTTCCTT. Translation: CASSQENEGQWAFL.

This clonotype was seen a few times. The J gene is TRBJ1-5, the V gene TRBV2, with a weak D call TRBD1 (5 bases). Trimming took 7 bases from V and 1 from J, leaving 11 bases between them. CDR1 and CDR2 from the germline V gene are SNHLY and FYNNEI. The CDR3 loop spans 14 amino acids. CDR3 nucleotide sequence: TGTGCCAGCAAGGATCCAGGGAGCAATCAGCCCCAGCATTTT. It encodes CASKDPGSNQPQHF. The full variable domain, completed using reference TRBV2 and TRBJ1-5, is EPEVTQTPSHQVTQMGQEVILRCVPISNHLYFYWYRQILGQKVEFLVSFYNNEISEKSEIFDDQFSVERPDGSNFTLKIRSTKLEDSAMYFCASKDPGSNQPQHFGDGTRLSIL.

This clonotype was counted at least ten times. CDR3 sequence: CASSDTGFTEAFF. The CDR3 region has the DNA TGTGCCAGCAGCGATACAGGGTTCACTGAAGCTTTCTTT. The V call is TRBV2, the J call TRBJ1-1; D is possibly TRBD1 (6 bases). The CDR3 length is 13 residues. With 6 bases removed from V and 4 bases from J, the gap between germline ends came to 12 bases. Germline CDR1 and CDR2: SNHLY and FYNNEI. Looking up the rest from reference TRBV2 and TRBJ1-1 gives the full variable domain: EPEVTQTPSHQVTQMGQEVILRCVPISNHLYFYWYRQILGQKVEFLVSFYNNEISEKSEIFDDQFSVERPDGSNFTLKIRSTKLEDSAMYFCASSDTGFTEAFFGQGTRLTVV.

This chain uses TRBV7-9 with TRBJ2-7; a possible D gene is TRBD1 (7 bases). Germline lookup yields CDR1 SEHNR and CDR2 FQNEAQ (reference sequence). The CDR3 is 15 residues long. V gave up 5 bases and J gave up 2 bases, with 16 bases separating them. The CDR3 DNA follows: TGTGCCAGCAGCCTCAATCAGGGGGGACCCTACGAGCAGTACTTC. Amino acids: CASSLNQGGPYEQYF.

This clonotype was counted a few times. This sequence joins TRBV7-9 and TRBJ2-5, with D perhaps matching TRBD1 (6 bases). Germline V gives CDR1 SEHNR, CDR2 FQNEAQ (reference sequence). The CDR3 has 15 amino acids. V was cut by 4 bases and J by 2 bases, with 14 bases left in between. The CDR3 coding sequence is TGTGCCAGCAGCTCCGTAGGGGGTGGGCAAGAGACCCAGTACTTC. Translation: CASSSVGGGQETQYF.

The genes are TRBV10-3 and TRBJ2-5; 10 bases agree with TRBD2. Germline V lookup: CDR1 ENHRY, CDR2 SYGVKD. The CDR3 has 15 amino acids. The V gene end was trimmed by 3 bases and the J gene end by 7 bases; junction bases not matched to a gene: 8. The CDR3 DNA reads as TGTGCCATCAGTGAAGGTCCTAGCGGGAGTGGGACCCAGTACTTC. Amino acids: CAISEGPSGSGTQYF.

Only one count was recorded for this clonotype. A much larger clone differs from this one at a single base, so this may be a read error. The genes are TRBV7-9 and TRBJ2-7; D gene ambiguous. The CDR3 consists of 13 residues. In germline, CDR1 is SEHNR, CDR2 FQNEAQ (reference sequence). CDR3 region: CASSRRPTYERYF. Written as DNA, the CDR3 is TGTGCCAGCAGCCGTCGGCCTACATACGAGCGGTACTTC.

This clonotype came up many times. The chain joins TRBV2 to TRBJ2-5, with D possibly being TRBD1 (6 bases). Germline assignment: CDR1 SNHLY and CDR2 FYNNEI. V lost 3 bases, J lost 5 bases, and 10 bases lay in between. The CDR3 consists of 13 residues. CDR3 DNA sequence: TGTGCCAGCAGTGACGGGCAGGGGGAGACCCAGTACTTC. Amino acid sequence: CASSDGQGETQYF.

V usage is TRBV10-3 and J usage is TRBJ1-2; possibly TRBD1 for D (5 bases). Germline values: CDR1 ENHRY, CDR2 SYGVKD. The CDR3 loop spans 16 amino acids. Trimming took off 5 bases at V and 4 bases at J, with 20 bases between the two ends. The CDR3 loop is CAISPREGTIPYGYTF. CDR3 coding DNA: TGTGCCATCAGTCCCCGGGAGGGGACCATACCCTATGGCTACACCTTC.